The present entry profiles one T cell receptor beta chain with its context. The data belong to a study of blood T cell repertoires in COVID-19. Background on the study: COVID-19 samples from acute and convalescent phases originated in the United States, Italy and Spain.

Exposed enrollees encountered a COVID-19 case at some point within 2 weeks before study entry. As processed by the authors: Reference gene primer amplification yielded estimated nucleated cell counts. The repertoire was sequenced with immunoSEQ multiplex PCR; TCRdb's copy has only in-frame clones and lacks some. The V and J calls and the clone size are those of that table, but D and trimming were determined from the DNA. The repertoire has some 270,000 clones, roughly 84% of them found once; the top ten carry about 6.2%. The CDR3 runs 12 residues. In germline, CDR1 is MDHEN, CDR2 SYDVKM. V lost 3 bases, J lost 8 bases, and 10 bases lay in between.

This TCR was recovered from a woman aged 45-60 years who had been exposed to COVID-19. The chain links TRBV28 to TRBJ1-2, with no clear D. Material: PBMCs or T cells enriched from blood (not recorded which). In DNA, the CDR3 is TGTGCCAGCAGTTTCGGACGGGGAGGCTACACCTTC. Translating it yields CASSFGRGGYTF.